One sample yielded the 32 T cell receptor beta chains listed below, sequenced in a study of PD-L1 blockade in urothelial cancer (dated by TCRdb to the late 2010s). Reading the label with the study, this specimen's time point is: pretreatment peripheral blood. The library was prepared using the immunoSEQ multiplex PCR assay. TCRdb took over this immuneACCESS table, retaining in-frame rearrangements with V and J assigned. Such tables are incomplete; in checked studies, under half of the missing clones stem from an unresolved V gene, and the remainder is unexplained. Within this sample are tens of thousands of clones, with 84% of them counted one time only. The top ten constitute 9% to 9.5% of the sample. Sample: PBMCs, taken around atezolizumab (anti-PD-L1) treatment. The receptors derive from a woman between 70 and 85 years old with urothelial cancer.

The rearrangement joins TRBV2 to TRBJ1-4, with D possibly being TRBD1 (5 bases). There are 12 residues in the CDR3. In germline, CDR1 is SNHLY, CDR2 FYNNEI. V was cut by 4 bases and J by 7 bases, with 7 bases left in between. The CDR3 loop is CASSGQGEKLFF. CDR3 DNA: TGTGCCAGCAGTGGGCAGGGTGAAAAACTGTTTTTT.

The sample holds a few counts of this clone. The V gene is TRBV5-1, the J gene TRBJ2-3; 8 bases align to TRBD2. The CDR3 loop spans 16 amino acids. Per germline, CDR1 SGHRS and CDR2 YFSETQ. V shed 4 bases, J shed 3 bases, and the junction held 10 bases outside the gene matches. The CDR3 protein is CASSPPQGGRTDTQYF. DNA for the CDR3: TGCGCCAGCAGCCCCCCCCAGGGCGGGAGGACAGATACGCAGTATTTT. Filled out from reference TRBV5-1 and TRBJ2-3, the complete variable domain reads KAGVTQTPRYLIKTRGQQVTLSCSPISGHRSVSWYQQTPGQGLQFLFEYFSETQRNKGNFPGRFSGRQFSNSRSEMNVSTLELGDSALYLCASSPPQGGRTDTQYFGPGTRLTVL.

The chain employs TRBV5-4 and TRBJ2-7; TRBD1 aligns across 7 bases. The CDR3 totals 14 residues. Unmatched junction bases numbered 7, after V lost 4 bases and J lost 3 bases. Germline V gives CDR1 SGHNT, CDR2 YYREEE (reference sequence). The CDR3 DNA sequence: TGTGCCAGCAGCCACAGGGGACCCTTCTACGAGCAGTACTTC. This sequence encodes CASSHRGPFYEQYF.

This chain uses TRBV30 with TRBJ2-3; D not certain. V was pared by 2 bases and J by 6 bases, with 12 bases between. The CDR3 loop spans 13 amino acids. The V gene's germline CDR1 is GTSNPN and CDR2 SVGIG (reference sequence). The CDR3 is CAWSLRRSDTQYF. The CDR3 nucleotides are TGTGCCTGGAGTCTCAGAAGATCTGATACGCAGTATTTT.

The chain joins TRBV7-9 to TRBJ1-2; D ambiguous. The V end was cut by 1 base, the J end by 7 bases, with 16 bases between. This CDR3 contains 15 residues. Germline V CDR1 and CDR2: SEHNR, FQNEAQ (reference sequence). This CDR3 reads CASSLDGFSRGGYTF. The CDR3 DNA reads TGTGCCAGCAGCTTAGACGGTTTCTCTAGAGGTGGCTACACCTTC.

This sequence joins TRBV4-2 and TRBJ2-1, with D unresolved. Deletions cut 0 bases from V and 6 bases from J, with 6 bases between. Germline V gene sequence: CDR1 LGHNA, CDR2 YNFKEQ. The CDR3 sequence is 13 residues long. The CDR3 loop reads CASSQDLANEQFF. The CDR3 DNA is TGTGCCAGCAGCCAAGATTTAGCCAATGAGCAGTTCTTC.

This clone has only one observation. This chain connects TRBV11-2 to TRBJ1-5, with 10 bases matching TRBD1. The junction had 5 bases not matched to a gene; V was cut back by 5 bases and J by 4 bases. From germline, CDR1 is SGHAT and CDR2 FQNNGV. This CDR3 spans 15 amino acids. The CDR3 DNA sequence: TGTGCCAGCAGCCCGAGGACAGGGGGTAATCAGCCCCAGCATTTT. Protein product: CASSPRTGGNQPQHF. Together with reference TRBV11-2 and TRBJ1-5, the CDR3 gives the full variable domain: EAGVAQSPRYKIIEKRQSVAFWCNPISGHATLYWYQQILGQGPKLLIQFQNNGVVDDSQLPKDRFSAERLKGVDSTLKIQPAKLEDSAVYLCASSPRTGGNQPQHFGDGTRLSIL.

The chain links TRBV7-2 to TRBJ1-1, with 7 bases that match TRBD1. CDR1 is SGHTA and CDR2 is FQGNSA in the germline V gene. The CDR3 has 19 residues. Trimming cost V 3 bases and J 1 base; bases outside gene matches: 17. The CDR3 loop is CASSFPATWVQGRNTEAFF. Written as DNA, the CDR3 is TGTGCCAGCAGCTTTCCTGCCACCTGGGTACAGGGGAGGAACACTGAAGCTTTCTTT.

Concerning this clone itself: This likely comes from a read error, as the CDR3 has no conserved phenylalanine or tryptophan at its end. No DNA is shown, since the ends of the CDR3 on it are uncertain; the CDR3 is the one TCRdb lists. This chain links TRBV30 with TRBJ1-2. Termini included, the CDR3 measures 11 amino acids. From germline, CDR1 is GTSNPN and CDR2 SVGIG (reference sequence). This chain's CDR3 is CAWKAGTLTTL.

V usage is TRBV5-1 and J usage is TRBJ2-7; possible D gene TRBD2, 6 bases. The ends were cut back, 4 bases at V and 3 bases at J, with 17 bases in the middle. This CDR3 contains 15 residues. Germline CDR1 reads SGHRS; CDR2 reads YFSETQ. CDR3 sequence: CASSPRPLGGYEQYF. CDR3 DNA sequence: TGCGCCAGCAGCCCACGCCCTTTGGGGGGCTACGAGCAGTACTTC.

The V and J genes are TRBV6-6 and TRBJ1-2, with 9 bases matching TRBD1. The CDR3 has 14 amino acids. J lost 7 bases, V lost 5 bases, and 8 bases had no gene match. Per germline, CDR1 MNHNY and CDR2 SVGAGI (reference sequence). CDR3 in amino acids: CASSPGTGKGGYTF. CDR3 DNA sequence: TGTGCCAGCAGTCCGGGGACAGGGAAGGGTGGCTACACCTTC.

In its sample, this clone was seen once. The CDR3 DNA follows: TGTGCCATCAGTGAGTGGGACCAAGACAGGGGGCGCACCGAAGCCTACGAGCAGTACTTC. Translating gives CAISEWDQDRGRTEAYEQYF. The chain is built from TRBV10-3 and TRBJ2-7; 10 bases fit TRBD1. The ends lost 1 base at V and 2 bases at J; junction bases unmatched: 17. Germline V gives CDR1 ENHRY, CDR2 SYGVKD. The CDR3 has 20 amino acids.

The rearrangement uses TRBV7-9 and TRBJ1-2, with D perhaps matching TRBD1 (5 bases). Germline V lookup: CDR1 SEHNR, CDR2 FQNEAQ (reference sequence). The CDR3 is made up of 12 amino acids. Between the trimmed V and J ends, which lost 3 bases and 7 bases, there was a span of 9 bases. The chain's CDR3 is CASSFWGGGYTF. The CDR3 DNA follows: TGTGCCAGCAGCTTCTGGGGGGGTGGCTACACCTTC.

The sample holds one count of this clone. The DNA of the CDR3 is TGCGCCAGCAGCTTGGCCGTAGACAGCGCTAACACCTTC. The encoded protein is CASSLAVDSANTF. The J gene is TRBJ1-2, the V gene TRBV5-1; a possible D gene is TRBD1 (5 bases). Germline CDR1 SGHRS, CDR2 YFSETQ. Trimming left V 0 bases short and J 12 bases short, with 15 bases between. The CDR3 length is 13 residues.

The CDR3 DNA reads as TGTGCCAGCAGTTTTCTGGCGGAGGAGACCCAGTACTTC. Encoded protein: CASSFLAEETQYF. The chain joins TRBV28 to TRBJ2-5; D is undetermined. Between the trimmed V and J ends, which lost 3 bases and 5 bases, there was a span of 10 bases. This CDR3 contains 13 residues. CDR1 and CDR2 from the germline V gene are MDHEN and SYDVKM.

This chain connects TRBV29-1 to TRBJ2-1, with TRBD1 identical over 9 bases. J was trimmed by 0 bases and V by 5 bases; bases with no gene match: 5. Germline lookup yields CDR1 SQVTM and CDR2 ANQGSEA. The CDR3 has 15 residues. CDR3 amino acids: CSVWDRASSYNEQFF. Here the CDR3 DNA reads TGCAGCGTTTGGGACAGGGCTAGCTCCTACAATGAGCAGTTCTTC.

The rearrangement links TRBV27 to TRBJ1-5; D is unresolved. The germline gives CDR1 MNHEY, CDR2 SMNVEV (reference sequence). Trimming removed 2 bases from V and 3 bases from J, with 17 bases in between. The CDR3 is made up of 17 amino acids. CDR3 nucleotide sequence: TGTGCCAGCAGTTTAAGGTGGACTAACGAAATCAATCAGCCCCAGCATTTT. It yields the protein CASSLRWTNEINQPQHF.

This clone was seen once. The rearrangement uses TRBV5-4 and TRBJ2-2, with 10 bases fitting TRBD2. Germline V gene sequence: CDR1 SGHNT, CDR2 YYREEE (reference sequence). CDR3 length equals 16 residues. The V gene end was trimmed by 5 bases and the J gene end by 1 base; junction bases not matched to a gene: 5. Here the CDR3 reads CASRLRLAGNTGELFF. The CDR3 DNA reads as TGTGCCAGCAGGCTACGACTAGCGGGGAACACCGGGGAGCTGTTTTTT.

This clone occurred many times. The chain couples TRBV5-6 to TRBJ1-2; D is possibly TRBD1 (6 bases). Germline assignment: CDR1 SGHDT and CDR2 YYEEEE. The CDR3 totals 16 residues. With 4 bases removed from V and 4 bases from J, the gap between germline ends came to 20 bases. CDR3 nucleotide sequence: TGTGCCAGCAGCCACATACCTTCAGGGGTCGGCTATGGCTACACCTTC. Protein sequence: CASSHIPSGVGYGYTF. The full variable domain, rest sourced from reference TRBV5-6 and TRBJ1-2, is DAGVTQSPTHLIKTRGQQVTLRCSPKSGHDTVSWYQQALGQGPQFIFQYYEEEERQRGNFPDRFSGHQFPNYSSELNVNALLLGDSALYLCASSHIPSGVGYGYTFGSGTRLTVV.

This chain connects TRBV18 to TRBJ2-2; the D is unclear. The V end was cut by 0 bases, the J end by 4 bases, with 9 bases between. The germline V gene encodes CDR1 KGHSH and CDR2 LQKENI. CDR3 size: 15 residues. Written as DNA, the CDR3 is TGTGCCAGCTCACCACCGAACAGAGCCACCGGGGAGCTGTTTTTT. Protein product: CASSPPNRATGELFF.

V and J are TRBV6-5 and TRBJ2-1; TRBD2 agrees at 10 bases. CDR3 length: 15 amino acids. J was trimmed by 0 bases and V by 5 bases; bases with no gene match: 1. The germline V gene has CDR1 MNHEY and CDR2 SVGAGI. CDR3 sequence: CASSASGSSYNEQFF. CDR3 coding DNA: TGTGCCAGCAGTGCTAGCGGGAGCTCCTACAATGAGCAGTTCTTC.

This clone was seen a handful of times. CDR3 sequence reads: CAWNYEGFPTYEQYF. Here the CDR3 DNA reads TGTGCCTGGAATTACGAGGGATTCCCCACATACGAGCAGTACTTC. V gene TRBV30 combines with J gene TRBJ2-7; possibly TRBD2 for D (5 bases). CDR3 length equals 15 residues. V gave up 4 bases and J gave up 4 bases, with 20 bases separating them. Germline V gives CDR1 GTSNPN, CDR2 SVGIG (reference sequence).

The V gene is TRBV19, the J gene TRBJ2-1, with 9 positions matching TRBD1. Germline V gene sequence: CDR1 LNHDA, CDR2 SQIVND (reference sequence). V was pared by 3 bases and J by 3 bases, with 0 bases of the junction left unmatched. This CDR3 has 14 residues. The CDR3: CASSMTGGYNEQFF. CDR3 in DNA: TGTGCCAGTAGTATGACAGGGGGCTACAATGAGCAGTTCTTC.

The chain links TRBV4-1 to TRBJ1-1, with D perhaps matching TRBD1 (6 bases). V was cut by 4 bases and J by 1 base, with 13 bases left in between. From germline, CDR1 is MGHRA and CDR2 YSYEKL. The CDR3 has 15 amino acids. The CDR3 DNA reads as TGCGCCAGCAGCCGCCAGGGGACCCAGAACACTGAAGCTTTCTTT. Its translation: CASSRQGTQNTEAFF.

This clone has more than one count but fewer than ten. The J gene is TRBJ1-3, the V gene TRBV5-4; 7 positions match TRBD1. CDR1 SGHNT and CDR2 YYREEE come from the germline V gene (reference sequence). CDR3 length: 15 residues. V trimming: 6 bases; J trimming: 4 bases; junction bases outside the gene matches: 10. The CDR3 reads CASTLKGAQGNTIYF. In DNA form, the CDR3 reads TGTGCCAGCACCCTTAAGGGGGCACAAGGAAACACCATATATTTT. Full variable domain (missing parts from reference TRBV5-4 and TRBJ1-3): ETGVTQSPTHLIKTRGQQVTLRCSSQSGHNTVSWYQQALGQGPQFIFQYYREEENGRGNFPPRFSGLQFPNYSSELNVNALELDDSALYLCASTLKGAQGNTIYFGEGSWLTVV.

The V call is TRBV18, the J call TRBJ2-7, with TRBD1 identical over 8 bases. The CDR3 totals 13 residues. With 6 bases clipped from V and 6 bases from J, the junction kept 7 bases outside the gene matches. In germline, CDR1 is KGHSH, CDR2 LQKENI. CDR3 protein: CASSLSDRAEQYF. The CDR3 bases are TGTGCCAGCTCCCTATCGGACAGGGCCGAGCAGTACTTC.

This clone was observed a few times. This chain joins TRBV4-1 and TRBJ2-2, with TRBD1 as a possible D gene (5 bases). The CDR3 contains 16 residues. Per germline, CDR1 MGHRA and CDR2 YSYEKL. Trimming left V 1 base short and J 2 bases short, with 11 bases between. The CDR3 reads CASSQAGRDNTGELFF. The CDR3 bases are TGCGCCAGCAGCCAAGCGGGCAGGGATAACACCGGGGAGCTGTTTTTT.

The CDR3 coding sequence is TGTGCCAGCAGCGACGACGGAGGCACAGATACGCAGTATTTT. It yields the protein CASSDDGGTDTQYF. The chain has TRBV9 and TRBJ2-3, with unresolved D. V was cut by 3 bases and J by 1 base, with 9 bases left in between. Germline lookup yields CDR1 SGDLS and CDR2 YYNGEE. The CDR3 totals 14 residues.

The genes are TRBV11-2 and TRBJ2-1; TRBD2 matches at 8 bases. The trim removed 0 bases at V and 5 bases at J, leaving 15 bases unmatched. The V gene's germline CDR1 is SGHAT and CDR2 FQNNGV. The CDR3 has 19 residues. CDR3 coding DNA: TGTGCCAGCAGCTTAGACGGGCCTTACACGCTAGCGGGTGACAATGAGCAGTTCTTC. It codes for CASSLDGPYTLAGDNEQFF.

The chain employs TRBV7-9 and TRBJ1-4; tentative D call: TRBD1 (5 bases). Trimming cost V 4 bases and J 3 bases, with 15 bases left between them. CDR1 SEHNR and CDR2 FQNEAQ come from the germline V gene (reference sequence). CDR3 length equals 16 residues. The CDR3 loop is CASSSRQPAANEKLFF. The CDR3 nucleotides read TGTGCCAGCAGCTCTCGACAGCCGGCAGCTAATGAAAAACTGTTTTTT.

For the CDR3, the DNA is TGTGCCAGCAGCGGAGACAGGGGACTAGCGGGAGACGAGCAGTACTTC. Its protein is CASSGDRGLAGDEQYF. The chain combines TRBV11-2 with TRBJ2-7, with 14 bases lining up with TRBD2. The CDR3 has 16 residues. CDR1 and CDR2 (germline): SGHAT, FQNNGV. Unmatched junction bases numbered 8, after V lost 5 bases and J lost 5 bases.

The CDR3 spells CASSPGLAGVHQVDNEQFF. The DNA of the CDR3 is TGTGCCAGCTCACCCGGACTAGCGGGGGTCCATCAGGTTGACAATGAGCAGTTCTTC. The chain recombines TRBV18 with TRBJ2-1; TRBD2 matches 13 bases. Germline V gene sequence: CDR1 KGHSH, CDR2 LQKENI. This CDR3 has 19 amino acids. The J segment lost 5 bases and the V segment lost 3 bases, leaving 13 bases of the junction unmatched.